Described below is a single T cell receptor beta chain sequence and its context. This record comes from a study of control samples from healthy donors and cancer patients. Using immunoSEQ multiplex PCR, the repertoire was profiled, and TCRdb retains in-frame clones only, with some absent. This repertoire includes 150,000 to 200,000 clones. Sequencing input: blood. This receptor was identified in a woman in her 30s in good health.

CDR3 bases: TGTGCCAGCGGGGACAATGAGGATGAGCAGTTCTTC. This encodes CASGDNEDEQFF. The chain carries TRBV21-1 and TRBJ2-1; the D call TRBD1 from the table was never checked on the DNA. TRBV21-1 is designated a pseudogene. The CDR3 covers 12 residues.